These 12 T cell receptor beta chains came from one sample sequenced in a study of cytomegalovirus exposure and HLA in healthy donors. Repertoires were generated with immunoSEQ multiplex PCR, while TCRdb's copy carries only in-frame clones and drops some. The data hold over 200,000 clones, with 83% observed a single time. Material for sequencing was PBMCs. These receptors were obtained from a young woman in good health and CMV-seronegative.

This clone was counted a single time. The chain combines TRBV28 with TRBJ1-5, with D perhaps TRBD1 (5 bases). This CDR3 has 14 residues. The germline CDR1 and CDR2 sequences are MDHEN and SYDVKM. The V end lost 3 bases, the J end lost 5 bases, and 11 bases lay between the germline ends. The CDR3 reads CASSFLSGYQPQHF. The CDR3 DNA sequence: TGTGCCAGCAGTTTTTTATCAGGGTATCAGCCCCAGCATTTT.

This chain uses TRBV5-6 with TRBJ1-2, with D tentatively TRBD1 (5 bases). This CDR3 is 14 amino acids long. The ends were cut back, 3 bases at V and 8 bases at J, with 17 bases in the middle. CDR1 and CDR2 (germline): SGHDT, YYEEEE. The CDR3 protein is CASSWLPGEDGYTF. CDR3 in DNA: TGTGCCAGCAGCTGGCTTCCGGGGGAGGACGGCTACACCTTC.

This clone occurred once. V usage is TRBV2 and J usage is TRBJ1-5; no clear D. Trimming removed 5 bases at V and 1 base at J, with 9 bases between. The CDR3 loop spans 14 amino acids. Germline assignment: CDR1 SNHLY and CDR2 FYNNEI. The CDR3 here is CASSFTASNQPQHF. The CDR3 DNA reads TGTGCCAGCAGTTTCACAGCAAGCAATCAGCCCCAGCATTTT.

The rearrangement links TRBV2 to TRBJ1-2; tentatively, D is TRBD1 (6 bases). V dropped 9 bases and J dropped 4 bases, with 15 bases sitting between them. The CDR3 contains 13 residues. Germline V gene sequence: CDR1 SNHLY, CDR2 FYNNEI. CDR3 in amino acids: CASMKQGAYGYTF. DNA of the CDR3: TGTGCCAGTATGAAACAGGGAGCCTATGGCTACACCTTC.

This rearrangement joins TRBV15 to TRBJ1-5, with TRBD1 identical over 8 bases. The CDR3 has 13 residues. V lost 1 base, J lost 7 bases, and 0 bases stayed unmatched. Germline CDR1 and CDR2: LNHNV and YYDKDF (reference sequence). CDR3 bases: TGTGCCACCAGCAGAGCAGGGGGCCAGCCCCAGCATTTT. Translating it yields CATSRAGGQPQHF.

This chain links TRBV5-1 with TRBJ1-1, with D maybe TRBD1 (5 bases). Germline values: CDR1 SGHRS, CDR2 YFSETQ. Trimming removed 4 bases from V and 1 base from J, with 11 bases in between. This CDR3 is 14 amino acids long. The DNA for the CDR3 is TGCGCCAGCAGCAAAGCTGGGACGAACACTGAAGCTTTCTTT. It encodes CASSKAGTNTEAFF.

This clone was seen a few times. The rearrangement joins TRBV25-1 to TRBJ1-2, with a weak D call TRBD1 (6 bases). V dropped 5 bases and J dropped 4 bases, with 17 bases sitting between them. Germline lookup yields CDR1 MGHDK and CDR2 SYGVNS. The CDR3 contains 15 residues. CDR3 sequence: CASSTPGHRGYGYTF. The DNA of the CDR3 is TGTGCCAGCAGTACACCGGGACACCGGGGCTATGGCTACACCTTC.

The chain links TRBV27 to TRBJ1-1; perhaps TRBD1 as D (5 bases). Trimming took 3 bases from V and 3 from J, leaving 14 bases between them. The CDR3 spans 15 residues. The germline CDR1 and CDR2 sequences are MNHEY and SMNVEV (reference sequence). The CDR3 nucleotides read TGTGCCAGCAGTTTCTTACGGACGGGGGACACTGAAGCTTTCTTT. The encoded protein is CASSFLRTGDTEAFF.

The CDR3 DNA is TGTGCCAGCAGTCGAGGAGCCATCGGCACAGATACGCAGTATTTT. It is translated as CASSRGAIGTDTQYF. V and J are TRBV6-5 and TRBJ2-3; no firm D call. CDR1 is MNHEY and CDR2 is SVGAGI in the germline V gene. The CDR3 extends over 15 amino acids. The germline V and J ends were trimmed by 5 bases and 1 base, with 13 bases remaining between them.

The table lists this clone with a few counts. Other nucleotide sequences from this sample produce the same CDR3. The rearrangement links TRBV18 to TRBJ2-7, with D tentatively TRBD2 (6 bases). The V and J ends lost 1 base and 6 bases respectively, with 7 bases between them. CDR1 KGHSH and CDR2 LQKENI come from the germline V gene. The CDR3 loop spans 12 amino acids. The CDR3 region is CASSPQGGEQYF. CDR3 nucleotide sequence: TGTGCCAGCTCACCACAGGGAGGCGAGCAGTACTTC. The full variable domain, in which reference TRBV18 and TRBJ2-7 provide the parts outside the CDR3, is NAGVMQNPRHLVRRRGQEARLRCSPMKGHSHVYWYRQLPEEGLKFMVYLQKENIIDESGMPKERFSAEFPKEGPSILRIQQVVRGDSAAYFCASSPQGGEQYFGPGTRLTVT.

This chain's CDR3 is CASSSGWTEAFF. The CDR3 DNA reads TGTGCCAGCAGCAGCGGGTGGACTGAAGCTTTCTTT. The chain recombines TRBV5-6 with TRBJ1-1, with D unclear. The V end lost 4 bases, the J end lost 5 bases, and 9 bases lay between the germline ends. Germline CDR1 SGHDT, CDR2 YYEEEE. The CDR3 has 12 amino acids.

This clone was counted once. The chain recombines TRBV15 with TRBJ1-5, with D tentatively TRBD1 (5 bases). Trimming removed 0 bases at V and 7 bases at J, with 10 bases between. Per germline, CDR1 LNHNV and CDR2 YYDKDF (reference sequence). This CDR3 is built from 14 residues. The CDR3 bases are TGTGCCACCAGCAGAGATAGCTGGGGGCAGCCCCAGCATTTT. Its protein product is CATSRDSWGQPQHF.